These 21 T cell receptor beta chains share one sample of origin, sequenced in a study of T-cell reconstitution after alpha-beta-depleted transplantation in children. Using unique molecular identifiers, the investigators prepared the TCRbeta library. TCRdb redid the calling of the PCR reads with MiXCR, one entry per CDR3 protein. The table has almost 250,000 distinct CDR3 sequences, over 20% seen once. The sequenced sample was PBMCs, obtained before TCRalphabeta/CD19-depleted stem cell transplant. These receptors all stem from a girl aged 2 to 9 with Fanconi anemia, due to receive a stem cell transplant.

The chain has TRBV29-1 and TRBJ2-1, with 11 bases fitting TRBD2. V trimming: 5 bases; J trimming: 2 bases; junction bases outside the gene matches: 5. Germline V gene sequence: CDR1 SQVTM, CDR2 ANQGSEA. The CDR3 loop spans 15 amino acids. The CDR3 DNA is TGCAGCGTTTTACTAGCGGGAGTAACCTACAATGAGCAGTTCTTC. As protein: CSVLLAGVTYNEQFF.

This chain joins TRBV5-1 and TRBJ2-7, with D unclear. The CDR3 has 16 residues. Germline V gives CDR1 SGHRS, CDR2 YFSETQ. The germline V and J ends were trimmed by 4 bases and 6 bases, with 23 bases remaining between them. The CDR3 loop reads CASSRSFDPTLGEQYF. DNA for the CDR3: TGCGCCAGCAGCCGTTCCTTTGACCCAACCCTGGGCGAGCAGTACTTC.

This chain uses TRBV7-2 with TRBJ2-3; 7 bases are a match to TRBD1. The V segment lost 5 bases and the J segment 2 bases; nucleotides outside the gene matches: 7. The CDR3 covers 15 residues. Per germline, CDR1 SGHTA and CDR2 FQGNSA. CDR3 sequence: CASSPRDRPTDTQYF. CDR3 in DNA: TGTGCCAGCAGCCCCCGGGACAGACCCACAGATACGCAGTATTTT.

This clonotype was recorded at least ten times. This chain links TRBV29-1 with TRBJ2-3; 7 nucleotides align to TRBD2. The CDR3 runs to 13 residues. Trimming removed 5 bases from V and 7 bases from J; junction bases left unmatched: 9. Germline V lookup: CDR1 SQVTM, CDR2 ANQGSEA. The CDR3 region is CSVPKRDEHTQYF. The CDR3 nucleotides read TGCAGCGTTCCCAAGCGGGACGAACATACGCAGTATTTT.

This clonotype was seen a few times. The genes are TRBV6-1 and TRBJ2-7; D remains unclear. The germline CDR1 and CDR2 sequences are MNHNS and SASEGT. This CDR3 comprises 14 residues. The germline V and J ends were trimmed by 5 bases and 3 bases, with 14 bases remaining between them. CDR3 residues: CASSKGASSYEQYF. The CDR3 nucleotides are TGTGCCAGCAGTAAAGGTGCAAGTAGCTACGAGCAGTACTTC.

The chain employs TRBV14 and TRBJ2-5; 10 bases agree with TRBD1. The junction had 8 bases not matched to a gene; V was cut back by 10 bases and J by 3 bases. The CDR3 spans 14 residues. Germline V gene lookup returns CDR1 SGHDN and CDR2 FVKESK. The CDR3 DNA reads TGTGCCAACCGGGACAGGGGTAAAGAAGAGACCCAGTACTTC. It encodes CANRDRGKEETQYF. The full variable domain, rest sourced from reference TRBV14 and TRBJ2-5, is EAGVTQFPSHSVIEKGQTVTLRCDPISGHDNLYWYRRVMGKEIKFLLHFVKESKQDESGMPNNRFLAERTGGTYSTLKVQPAELEDSGVYFCANRDRGKEETQYFGPGTRLLVL.

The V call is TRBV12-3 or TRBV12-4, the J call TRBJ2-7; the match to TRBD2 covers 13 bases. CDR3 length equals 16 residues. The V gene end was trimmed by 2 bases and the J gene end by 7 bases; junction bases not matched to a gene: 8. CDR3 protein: CASSLSLAGGPVEQYF. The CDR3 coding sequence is TGTGCCAGCAGTTTATCACTAGCGGGAGGGCCCGTGGAGCAGTACTTC.

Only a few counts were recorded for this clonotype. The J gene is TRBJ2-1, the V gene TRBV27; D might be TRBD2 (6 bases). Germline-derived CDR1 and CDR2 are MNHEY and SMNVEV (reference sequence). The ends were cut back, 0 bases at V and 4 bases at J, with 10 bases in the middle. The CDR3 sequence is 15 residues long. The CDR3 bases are TGTGCCAGCAGTTTATCGCCTAGCGTATACAATGAGCAGTTCTTC. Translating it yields CASSLSPSVYNEQFF.

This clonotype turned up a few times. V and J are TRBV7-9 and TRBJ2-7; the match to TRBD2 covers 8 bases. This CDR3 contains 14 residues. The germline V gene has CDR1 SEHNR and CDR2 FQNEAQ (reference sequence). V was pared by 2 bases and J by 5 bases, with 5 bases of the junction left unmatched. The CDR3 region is CASSLRREVDEQYF. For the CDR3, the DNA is TGTGCCAGCAGCTTAAGGCGGGAGGTCGACGAGCAGTACTTC.

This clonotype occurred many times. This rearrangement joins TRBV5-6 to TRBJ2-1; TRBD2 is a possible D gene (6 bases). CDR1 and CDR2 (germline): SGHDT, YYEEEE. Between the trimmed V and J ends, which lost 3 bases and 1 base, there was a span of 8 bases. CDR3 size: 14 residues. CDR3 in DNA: TGTGCCAGCAGCTCGGGACTTTCCTACAATGAGCAGTTCTTC. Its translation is CASSSGLSYNEQFF.

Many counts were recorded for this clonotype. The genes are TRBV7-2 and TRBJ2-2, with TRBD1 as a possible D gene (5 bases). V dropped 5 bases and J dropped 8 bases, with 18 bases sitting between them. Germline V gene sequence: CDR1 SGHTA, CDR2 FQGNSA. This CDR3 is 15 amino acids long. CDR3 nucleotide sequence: TGTGCCAGCAGCCCACAGGCCGGGCTGAAGGGGGAGCTGTTTTTT. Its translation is CASSPQAGLKGELFF.

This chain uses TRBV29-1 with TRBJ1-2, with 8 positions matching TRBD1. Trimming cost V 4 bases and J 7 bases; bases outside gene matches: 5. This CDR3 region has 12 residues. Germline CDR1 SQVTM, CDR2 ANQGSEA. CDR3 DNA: TGCAGCGTTGCCCAGGGGGCGCGTGGCTACACCTTC. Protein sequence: CSVAQGARGYTF. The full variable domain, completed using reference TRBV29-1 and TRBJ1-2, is SAVISQKPSRDICQRGTSLTIQCQVDSQVTMMFWYRQQPGQSLTLIATANQGSEATYESGFVIDKFPISRPNLTFSTLTVSNMSPEDSSIYLCSVAQGARGYTFGSGTRLTVV.

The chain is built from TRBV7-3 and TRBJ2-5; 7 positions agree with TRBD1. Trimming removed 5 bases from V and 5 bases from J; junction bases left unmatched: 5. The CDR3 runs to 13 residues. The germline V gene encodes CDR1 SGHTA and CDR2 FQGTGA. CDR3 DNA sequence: TGTGCCAGCAGCCAACAGGGGCTGGAGACCCAGTACTTC. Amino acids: CASSQQGLETQYF.

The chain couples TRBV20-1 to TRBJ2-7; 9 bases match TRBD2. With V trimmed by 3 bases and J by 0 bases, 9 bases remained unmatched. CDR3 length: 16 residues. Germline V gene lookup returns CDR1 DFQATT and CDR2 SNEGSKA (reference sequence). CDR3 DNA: TGCAGTGCTAGTGGCGGGGGGGCCCTCAGCTCCTACGAGCAGTACTTC. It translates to CSASGGGALSSYEQYF.

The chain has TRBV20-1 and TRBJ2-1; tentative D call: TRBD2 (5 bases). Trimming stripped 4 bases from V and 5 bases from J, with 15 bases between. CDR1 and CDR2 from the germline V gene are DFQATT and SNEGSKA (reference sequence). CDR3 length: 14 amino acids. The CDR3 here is CSAKDWTLNNEQFF. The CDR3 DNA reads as TGCAGTGCTAAGGACTGGACCTTAAACAATGAGCAGTTCTTC.

CDR3 DNA: TGTGCCAGCAGGGGTCTGAGGAGCGGGAGTGCAGATACGCAGTATTTT. This sequence encodes CASRGLRSGSADTQYF. The chain couples TRBV6-1 to TRBJ2-3, with 8 bases that match TRBD2. The CDR3 sequence is 16 residues long. Germline V gives CDR1 MNHNS, CDR2 SASEGT. V shed 6 bases, J shed 4 bases, and the junction held 12 bases outside the gene matches.

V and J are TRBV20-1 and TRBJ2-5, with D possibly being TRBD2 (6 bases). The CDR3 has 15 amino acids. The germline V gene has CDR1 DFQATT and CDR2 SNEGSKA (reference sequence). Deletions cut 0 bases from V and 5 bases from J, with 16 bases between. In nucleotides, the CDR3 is TGCAGTGCTAGAGATACTCCGGGGGAGGAGGAGACCCAGTACTTC. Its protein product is CSARDTPGEEETQYF.

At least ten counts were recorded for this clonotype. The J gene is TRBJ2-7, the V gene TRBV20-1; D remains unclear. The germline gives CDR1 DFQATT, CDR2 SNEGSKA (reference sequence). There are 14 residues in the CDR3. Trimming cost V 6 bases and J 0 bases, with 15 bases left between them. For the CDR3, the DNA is TGCAGTGCCCGATATGGCGACCTCTCCTACGAGCAGTACTTC. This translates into CSARYGDLSYEQYF.

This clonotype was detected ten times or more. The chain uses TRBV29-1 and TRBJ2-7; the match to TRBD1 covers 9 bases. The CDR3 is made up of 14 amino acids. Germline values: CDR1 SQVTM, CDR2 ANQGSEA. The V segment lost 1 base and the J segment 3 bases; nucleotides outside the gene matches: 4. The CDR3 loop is CSVEAGQGLYEQYF. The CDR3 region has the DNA TGCAGCGTTGAAGCGGGACAGGGCCTCTACGAGCAGTACTTC.

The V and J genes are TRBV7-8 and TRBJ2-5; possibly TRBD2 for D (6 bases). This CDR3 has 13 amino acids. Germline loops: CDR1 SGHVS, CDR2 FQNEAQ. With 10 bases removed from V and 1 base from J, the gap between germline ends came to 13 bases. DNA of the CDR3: TGTGCCACCCGGGAGATGGGCCAAGAGACCCAGTACTTC. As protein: CATREMGQETQYF.

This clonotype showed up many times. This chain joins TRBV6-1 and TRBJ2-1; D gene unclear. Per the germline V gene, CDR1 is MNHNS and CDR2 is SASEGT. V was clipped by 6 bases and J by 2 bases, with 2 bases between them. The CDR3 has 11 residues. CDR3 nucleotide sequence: TGTGCCAGCAGGACCTACAATGAGCAGTTCTTC. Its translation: CASRTYNEQFF.